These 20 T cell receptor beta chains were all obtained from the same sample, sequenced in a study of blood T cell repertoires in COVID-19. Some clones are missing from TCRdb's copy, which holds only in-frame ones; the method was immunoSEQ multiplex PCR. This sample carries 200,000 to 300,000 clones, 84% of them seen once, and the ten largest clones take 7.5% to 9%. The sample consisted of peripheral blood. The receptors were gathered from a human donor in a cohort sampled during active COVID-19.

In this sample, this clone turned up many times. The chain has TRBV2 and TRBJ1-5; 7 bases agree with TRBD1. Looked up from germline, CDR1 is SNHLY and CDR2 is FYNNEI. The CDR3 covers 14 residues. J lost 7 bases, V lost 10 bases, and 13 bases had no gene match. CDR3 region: CATAELDRVQPQHF. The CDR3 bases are TGTGCCACCGCGGAATTAGACAGGGTGCAGCCCCAGCATTTT.

The CDR3, as DNA: TGTGCCACCTTGAGGGAGGGAAGTAACTATGGCTACACCTTC. This translates into CATLREGSNYGYTF. This chain links TRBV2 with TRBJ1-2; D ambiguous. Trimming removed 10 bases at V and 1 base at J, with 16 bases between. There are 14 residues in the CDR3. CDR1 SNHLY and CDR2 FYNNEI come from the germline V gene.

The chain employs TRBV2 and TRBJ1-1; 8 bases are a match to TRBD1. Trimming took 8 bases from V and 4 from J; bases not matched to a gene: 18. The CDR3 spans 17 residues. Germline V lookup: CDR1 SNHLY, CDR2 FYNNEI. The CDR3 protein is CASYDVGGRGLGTEAFF. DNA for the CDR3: TGTGCCAGCTACGATGTGGGAGGCAGGGGGCTTGGCACTGAAGCTTTCTTT.

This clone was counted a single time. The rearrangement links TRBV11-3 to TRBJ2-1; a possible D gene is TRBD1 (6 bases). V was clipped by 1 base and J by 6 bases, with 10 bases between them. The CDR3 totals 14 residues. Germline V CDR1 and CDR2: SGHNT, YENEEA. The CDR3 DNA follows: TGTGCCAGCAGCTTAGGGGACAAGAGCAATGAGCAGTTCTTC. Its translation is CASSLGDKSNEQFF.

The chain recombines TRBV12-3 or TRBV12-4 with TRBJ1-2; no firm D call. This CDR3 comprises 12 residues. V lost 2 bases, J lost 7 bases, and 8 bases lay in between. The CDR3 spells CASSLSPVGYTF. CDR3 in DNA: TGTGCCAGCAGTTTAAGTCCAGTTGGCTACACCTTC.

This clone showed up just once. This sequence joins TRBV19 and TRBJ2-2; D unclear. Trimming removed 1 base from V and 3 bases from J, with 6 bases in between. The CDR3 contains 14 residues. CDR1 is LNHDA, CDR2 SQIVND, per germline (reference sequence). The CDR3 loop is CASSIGRYTGELFF. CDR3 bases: TGTGCCAGTAGTATAGGCAGGTACACCGGGGAGCTGTTTTTT.

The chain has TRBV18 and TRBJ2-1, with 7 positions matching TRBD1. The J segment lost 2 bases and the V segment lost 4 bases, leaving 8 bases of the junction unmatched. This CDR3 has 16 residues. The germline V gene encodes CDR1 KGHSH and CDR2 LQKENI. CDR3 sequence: CASSLLGQATYNEQFF. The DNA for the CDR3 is TGTGCCAGCTCACTTCTTGGACAGGCGACCTACAATGAGCAGTTCTTC.

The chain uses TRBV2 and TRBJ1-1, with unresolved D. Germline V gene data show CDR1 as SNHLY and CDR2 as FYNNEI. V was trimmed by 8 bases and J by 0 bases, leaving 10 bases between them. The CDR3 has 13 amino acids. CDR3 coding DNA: TGTGCCAGCCGCCAGCAGGTGAACACTGAAGCTTTCTTT. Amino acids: CASRQQVNTEAFF.

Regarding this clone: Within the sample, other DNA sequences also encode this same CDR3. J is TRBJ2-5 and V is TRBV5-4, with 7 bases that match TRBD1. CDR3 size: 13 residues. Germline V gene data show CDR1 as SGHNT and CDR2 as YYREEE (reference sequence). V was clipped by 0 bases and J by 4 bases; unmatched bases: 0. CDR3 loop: CASSLDRGETQYF. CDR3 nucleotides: TGTGCCAGCAGCTTGGACAGGGGAGAGACCCAGTACTTC.

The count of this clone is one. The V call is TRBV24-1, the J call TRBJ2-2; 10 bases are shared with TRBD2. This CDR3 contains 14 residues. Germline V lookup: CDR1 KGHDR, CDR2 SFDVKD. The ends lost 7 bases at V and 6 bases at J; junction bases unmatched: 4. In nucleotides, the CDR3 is TGTGCCACCAGCCCCGGGACTAGCGCCGGGGAGCTGTTTTTT. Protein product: CATSPGTSAGELFF.

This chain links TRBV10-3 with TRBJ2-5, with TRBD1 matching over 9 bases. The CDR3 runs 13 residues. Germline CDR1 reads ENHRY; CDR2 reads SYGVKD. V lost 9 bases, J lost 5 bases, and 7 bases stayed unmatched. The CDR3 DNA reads TGTGCCATAGCGGGACAGGGAGGGGAGACCCAGTACTTC. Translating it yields CAIAGQGGETQYF.

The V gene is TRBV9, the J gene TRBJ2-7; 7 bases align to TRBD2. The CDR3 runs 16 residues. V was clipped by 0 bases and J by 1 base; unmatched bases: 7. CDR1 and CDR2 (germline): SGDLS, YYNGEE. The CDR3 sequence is CASSVGVGGSSYEQYF. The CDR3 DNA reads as TGTGCCAGCAGCGTAGGGGTCGGCGGGAGTTCCTACGAGCAGTACTTC.

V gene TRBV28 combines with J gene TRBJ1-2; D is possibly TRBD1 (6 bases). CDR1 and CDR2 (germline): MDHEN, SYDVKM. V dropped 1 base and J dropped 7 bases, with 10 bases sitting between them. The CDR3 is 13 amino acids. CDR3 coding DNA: TGTGCCAGCAGTTTATTAGGGGGTTCTGGCTACACCTTC. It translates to CASSLLGGSGYTF.

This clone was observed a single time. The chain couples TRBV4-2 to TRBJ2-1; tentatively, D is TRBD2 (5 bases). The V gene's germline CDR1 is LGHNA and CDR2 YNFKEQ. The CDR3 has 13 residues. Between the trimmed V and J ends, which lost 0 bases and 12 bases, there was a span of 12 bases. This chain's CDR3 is CASSQDLGVRQFF. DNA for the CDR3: TGTGCCAGCAGCCAAGATCTCGGGGTTAGGCAGTTCTTC.

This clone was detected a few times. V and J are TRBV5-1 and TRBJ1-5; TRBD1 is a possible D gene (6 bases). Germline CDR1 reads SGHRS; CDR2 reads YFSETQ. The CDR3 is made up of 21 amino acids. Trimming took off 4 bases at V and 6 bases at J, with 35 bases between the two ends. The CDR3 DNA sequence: TGCGCCAGCAGCCTGGGGGCAGTTTGGGTATTGCACCGAAGTATTAGTCAGCCCCAGCATTTT. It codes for CASSLGAVWVLHRSISQPQHF.

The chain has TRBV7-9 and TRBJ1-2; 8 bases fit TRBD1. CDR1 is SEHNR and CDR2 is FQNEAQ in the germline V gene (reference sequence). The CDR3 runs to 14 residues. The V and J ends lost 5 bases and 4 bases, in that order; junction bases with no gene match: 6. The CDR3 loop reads CASSTPDRAYGYTF. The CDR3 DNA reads TGTGCCAGCAGCACCCCGGACAGGGCCTATGGCTACACCTTC. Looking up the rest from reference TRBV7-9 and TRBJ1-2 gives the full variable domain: DTGVSQNPRHKITKRGQNVTFRCDPISEHNRLYWYRQTLGQGPEFLTYFQNEAQLEKSRLLSDRFSAERPKGSFSTLEIQRTEQGDSAMYLCASSTPDRAYGYTFGSGTRLTVV.

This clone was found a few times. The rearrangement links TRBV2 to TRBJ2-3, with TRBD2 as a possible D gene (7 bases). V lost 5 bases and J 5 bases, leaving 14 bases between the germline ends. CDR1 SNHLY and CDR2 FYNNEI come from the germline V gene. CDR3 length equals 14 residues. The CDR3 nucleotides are TGTGCCAGCAGTCTGCGGGGGCCAGGAGATACGCAGTATTTT. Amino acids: CASSLRGPGDTQYF.

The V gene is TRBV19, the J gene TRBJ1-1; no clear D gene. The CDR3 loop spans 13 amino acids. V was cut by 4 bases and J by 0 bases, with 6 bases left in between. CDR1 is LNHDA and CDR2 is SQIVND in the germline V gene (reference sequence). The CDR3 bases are TGTGCCAGTAGTAACAGTCTGAACACTGAAGCTTTCTTT. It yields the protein CASSNSLNTEAFF.

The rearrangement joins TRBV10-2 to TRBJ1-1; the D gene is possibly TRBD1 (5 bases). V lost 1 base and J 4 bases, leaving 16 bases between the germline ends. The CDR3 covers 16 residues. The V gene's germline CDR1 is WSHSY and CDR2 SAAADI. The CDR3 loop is CASSEFRAGGTTEAFF. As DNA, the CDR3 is TGCGCCAGCAGTGAGTTTAGGGCGGGGGGAACCACTGAAGCTTTCTTT.

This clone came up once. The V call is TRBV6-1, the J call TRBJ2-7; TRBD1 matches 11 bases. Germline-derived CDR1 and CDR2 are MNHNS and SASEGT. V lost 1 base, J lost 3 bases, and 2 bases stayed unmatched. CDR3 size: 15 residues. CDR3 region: CASSEDGTGGYEQYF. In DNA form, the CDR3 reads TGTGCCAGCAGTGAAGATGGGACAGGGGGCTACGAGCAGTACTTC.